The sequence of this T cell receptor (beta chain) was determined in a study of T cell repertoires in cytomegalovirus infection. For the study at large: Public TCR beta signatures provided an indication of both CMV infection and a matching HLA type.

This clonotype was observed a single time. Its antigen is unknown. TCRdb reprocessed the reads via MiXCR and lists one record per CDR3 protein. Of about 230,000 distinct CDR3 sequences in the sample, 22% were seen once. The CDR3 has 12 amino acids. V gave up 3 bases and J gave up 8 bases, with 10 bases separating them. Germline CDR1 and CDR2: SGHTA and FQGTGA. Study-wide findings and caveats: Based on cumulative public TCR beta family frequency, carriers of CMV plus the relevant HLA were identified. The ex vivo response was dominated by HLA-C-restricted CMV-specific TCR beta clonotypes.

The V call is TRBV7-3, the J call TRBJ1-1; D ambiguous. The sequencing input was CD8+ T cells from PBMCs. The clonotype was recovered from a human donor in good health (CMV status not recorded). Some clones in this sample may be carry-over from other donors' samples. The CDR3 bases are TGTGCCAGCAGCTTCTTGACCCGGGAAGCTTTCTTT. Protein product: CASSFLTREAFF.